The rows below give T cell receptor beta chains drawn from one sample of a study of cytomegalovirus exposure and HLA in healthy donors. Measured with immunoSEQ multiplex PCR; TCRdb has only the in-frame clones, and not every one. The repertoire table contains roughly 100,000 clones. What was sequenced was PBMCs. These TCRs come from a woman between 25 and 40 years old in good health and CMV-seronegative. The CDR3 runs from the conserved cysteine through the conserved F or W.

V gene	CDR3 protein
TRBV28	CASSLTSDNEQFF
TRBV6-1	CASSDVGQVGYEQYF
TRBV11-2	CASSLGGTDTQYF
TRBV7-6	CASSPIREGNEKLFF
TRBV7-8	CASSLDLGLAGGAFF
TRBV6-1	CASSEFREVYGYTF
TRBV10-3	CAINLNRDGELFF
TRBV9	CASNRGGNTEAFF
TRBV6-1	CASSEGTGFDGYTF
TRBV27	CASSWGLAGRDTQYF
TRBV7-6	CASSFRPSTDTQYF
TRBV25-1	CASSGLTGSGNTIYF
TRBV7-3	CASSLGRAGGEQFF
TRBV30	CGSQQNTEAFF
TRBV7-9	CASRRTTGELFF
TRBV7-2	CASSLVVGQGNNYEQYF
TRBV5-4	CASSLRRAGGLDGYTF
TRBV10-3	CAISESTGGRSSPLHF
TRBV4-1	CASSRQGLGQTQYF
TRBV6-1	CASTDVSYEQYF
TRBV7-2	CASSSGTFSVYEQYF
TRBV11-2	CASSPGTGPTEAFF
TRBV6-1	CASSAGPTSEKLFF
TRBV6-5	CASSYTGTGNSPLHF
TRBV11-1	CASSPGEGYEQYF
TRBV9	CASSVDPGTGGYYGYTF
TRBV28	CASSFVTGREQYF
TRBV7-3	CASSLLGGTDTQYF
TRBV29-1	CSVEDWRESSYNEQFF
TRBV29-1	CSVEDREQGNYGYTF
TRBV4-1	CASSPISDRDEQYF
TRBV5-1	CASSLGREPPEKGSTGELFF
TRBV4-1	CASSQEAASNQPQHF
TRBV28	CASSLSSIPQGSQANYGYTF
TRBV7-8	CASSLGKDTQYF
TRBV27	CASGLAVLEQYF
TRBV2	CASKSGRTYNEQFF
TRBV15	CATSRDPADTQYF
TRBV7-2	CASSFTPTSTDTQYF
TRBV6-6	CASSYKGAQTNTEAFF
TRBV6-5	CASSYSGQGDHEQYF
TRBV28	CASSFLAGGGYEQYF
TRBV27	CASSFAGSGNTIYF
TRBV10-2	CASREPGNYGYTF
TRBV5-4	CASTESGTAYGYTF
TRBV7-9	CASSGSGLREKLFF
TRBV7-8	CASRQTRTSGTGELFF
TRBV7-9	CASSPPRGYTEAFF
TRBV30	CAWSSGIGYTF
TRBV19	CASSIRRRLGQETQYF
TRBV6-1	CASSTGTGWTEAFF
TRBV6-5	CASSGSSGSFYEQYF
TRBV28	CASSLAGGPLNEQFF
TRBV2	CASSPQGARYGYTF
TRBV6-4	CASSEGDSHTGELFF